These 14 T cell receptor beta chains originate from one sample sequenced in a study of blood T cell repertoires in COVID-19. Some clones are missing from TCRdb's copy, which holds only in-frame ones; the method was immunoSEQ multiplex PCR. The sample includes approximately 500,000 clones, 85% to 90% of them seen just once. What was sequenced was peripheral blood. These receptors all come from a woman aged 45-65 years with COVID-19, enrolled during active disease.

This clone was seen only a few times. The CDR3 region is CASTETRGTPYGYTF. CDR3 nucleotide sequence: TGTGCCAGTACTGAGACTCGGGGGACCCCCTATGGCTACACCTTC. The chain has TRBV19 and TRBJ1-2; perhaps TRBD1 as D (5 bases). V gave up 7 bases and J gave up 4 bases, with 19 bases separating them. From germline, CDR1 is LNHDA and CDR2 SQIVND (reference sequence). This CDR3 spans 15 amino acids.

This clone was counted once. CDR3 loop: CASGSGQGTEAFF. CDR3 nucleotides: TGTGCTAGTGGTTCCGGACAGGGCACTGAAGCTTTCTTT. This chain links TRBV12-5 with TRBJ1-1; 8 bases agree with TRBD1. After removal of 4 bases from V and 4 bases from J, the junction contained 2 bases not matched to a gene. Germline loops: CDR1 LGHNT, CDR2 FRNRAP. The CDR3 has 13 residues.

The J gene is TRBJ2-7, the V gene TRBV3-1 (or the pseudogene TRBV3-2); D is uncertain. The CDR3 sequence is 13 residues long. The germline V gene encodes CDR1 LGHDT and CDR2 YNNKEL (reference sequence). The germline V and J ends were trimmed by 1 base and 3 bases, with 7 bases remaining between them. CDR3 amino acids: CASSQVAGYEQYF. CDR3 DNA sequence: TGTGCCAGCAGCCAAGTCGCAGGCTACGAGCAGTACTTC.

The rearrangement uses TRBV2 and TRBJ2-7; TRBD2 might be the D (5 bases). V was cut by 6 bases and J by 3 bases, with 15 bases left in between. Per the germline V gene, CDR1 is SNHLY and CDR2 is FYNNEI. This CDR3 has 14 amino acids. CDR3 sequence reads: CASRYGVPDYEQYF. The CDR3, as DNA: TGTGCCAGCAGATACGGGGTACCCGACTACGAGCAGTACTTC.

The rearrangement links TRBV2 to TRBJ2-5, with 9 bases fitting TRBD1. V lost 5 bases to trimming and J lost 1 base; unmatched junction nucleotides: 5. This CDR3 contains 15 residues. Germline CDR1 and CDR2: SNHLY and FYNNEI. Written as DNA, the CDR3 is TGTGCCAGCAGTCTGTACAGGGGGCTCCAAGAGACCCAGTACTTC. Protein sequence: CASSLYRGLQETQYF.

This clone was counted once. The chain employs TRBV7-8 and TRBJ2-7, with 7 bases fitting TRBD1. J lost 3 bases, V lost 1 base, and 6 bases had no gene match. The germline V gene encodes CDR1 SGHVS and CDR2 FQNEAQ. The CDR3 has 15 amino acids. The CDR3 is CASSLVGQDLYEQYF. CDR3 in DNA: TGTGCCAGCAGCTTAGTCGGACAGGACCTCTACGAGCAGTACTTC. The variable domain in full, completed from reference TRBV7-8 and TRBJ2-7, reads GAGVSQSPRYKVAKRGQDVALRCDPISGHVSLFWYQQALGQGPEFLTYFQNEAQLDKSGLPSDRFFAERPEGSVSTLKIQRTQQEDSAVYLCASSLVGQDLYEQYFGPGTRLTVT.

The rearrangement joins TRBV18 to TRBJ1-4; D might be TRBD1 (6 bases). The CDR3 covers 16 residues. Between the trimmed V and J ends, which lost 3 bases and 2 bases, there was a span of 13 bases. CDR1 is KGHSH, CDR2 LQKENI, per germline. The CDR3 DNA reads TGTGCCAGCTCACCTTCACAGGGTATGACTAATGAAAAACTGTTTTTT. It specifies CASSPSQGMTNEKLFF. Combining the CDR3 with reference TRBV18 and TRBJ1-4 gives the whole variable domain NAGVMQNPRHLVRRRGQEARLRCSPMKGHSHVYWYRQLPEEGLKFMVYLQKENIIDESGMPKERFSAEFPKEGPSILRIQQVVRGDSAAYFCASSPSQGMTNEKLFFGSGTQLSVL.

This sequence joins TRBV11-2 and TRBJ1-1; D is uncertain. The CDR3 spans 16 residues. The V end lost 4 bases, the J end lost 1 base, and 16 bases lay between the germline ends. From germline, CDR1 is SGHAT and CDR2 FQNNGV. CDR3 protein: CASSYGLPGPNTEAFF. CDR3 sequence (DNA): TGTGCCAGCAGCTACGGACTCCCTGGCCCGAACACTGAAGCTTTCTTT.

The chain carries TRBV18 and TRBJ2-2, with 7 bases identical to TRBD1. The CDR3 extends over 16 amino acids. The ends lost 6 bases at V and 0 bases at J; junction bases unmatched: 7. Germline lookup yields CDR1 KGHSH and CDR2 LQKENI. The CDR3 loop reads CASSRIGQANTGELFF. The CDR3 DNA reads as TGTGCCAGCTCCCGGATTGGACAGGCGAACACCGGGGAGCTGTTTTTT.

This sequence joins TRBV2 and TRBJ1-2, with 8 bases aligning to TRBD1. V gave up 5 bases and J gave up 4 bases; unmatched junction bases: 9. CDR1 is SNHLY and CDR2 is FYNNEI in the germline V gene. The CDR3 has 15 amino acids. For the CDR3, the DNA is TGTGCCAGCAGTAAGACAGGGGAACCGGCCTATGGCTACACCTTC. This translates into CASSKTGEPAYGYTF.

The chain is built from TRBV2 and TRBJ2-7; a weak D match, TRBD1 (5 bases). The CDR3 extends over 14 amino acids. V was trimmed by 6 bases and J by 2 bases, leaving 14 bases between them. CDR1 and CDR2 (germline): SNHLY, FYNNEI. The CDR3 DNA is TGTGCCAGCAGGTTTCGGACATCTCCCTACGAGCAGTACTTC. Amino acids: CASRFRTSPYEQYF.

In this sample, this clone turned up a few times. The chain combines TRBV5-4 with TRBJ1-6; D unclear. The CDR3 contains 13 residues. Germline V gene sequence: CDR1 SGHNT, CDR2 YYREEE (reference sequence). The V and J ends lost 4 bases and 6 bases respectively, with 8 bases between them. The CDR3 DNA reads as TGTGCCAGCAGCCGCGGTGGTAATTCACCCCTCCACTTT. Its protein product is CASSRGGNSPLHF.

The table lists this clone with a count of one. The rearrangement joins TRBV6-5 to TRBJ1-1; D is unresolved. This CDR3 contains 14 residues. Germline V gene data show CDR1 as MNHEY and CDR2 as SVGAGI. Trimming stripped 3 bases from V and 0 bases from J, with 8 bases between. This CDR3 is CASSYNILNTEAFF. The CDR3 DNA reads as TGTGCCAGCAGTTATAATATCCTGAACACTGAAGCTTTCTTT.

The chain links TRBV5-1 to TRBJ1-4; D is uncertain. Trimming left V 0 bases short and J 8 bases short, with 14 bases between. Germline CDR1 reads SGHRS; CDR2 reads YFSETQ. CDR3 length equals 15 residues. This chain's CDR3 is CASSLDGRRREKLFF. In nucleotides, the CDR3 is TGCGCCAGCAGCTTGGATGGGAGACGTAGGGAAAAACTGTTTTTT. The full variable domain, in which reference TRBV5-1 and TRBJ1-4 provide the parts outside the CDR3, is KAGVTQTPRYLIKTRGQQVTLSCSPISGHRSVSWYQQTPGQGLQFLFEYFSETQRNKGNFPGRFSGRQFSNSRSEMNVSTLELGDSALYLCASSLDGRRREKLFFGSGTQLSVL.